One sample yielded the 24 T cell receptor beta chains listed below, sequenced in a study of Ad26.COV2.S vaccination and SARS-CoV-2 variants. Sequenced by immunoSEQ multiplex PCR; TCRdb stores in-frame clones only, minus some. The data show 400,000 to 450,000 clones, around 92% seen once. The treatment: around 19 received Ad26.COV2.S at low or high dose, single or two shots; about 5 received placebo; per-sample allocation not given. Specimen acquisition occurred on day 63 following the initial vaccine or placebo injection. The material sequenced was peripheral blood, taken in a trial of Ad26.COV2.S vaccine versus placebo. The receptors were gathered from a person between 18 and 59 years old who received the Ad26.COV2.S COVID-19 vaccine or a placebo.

The chain has TRBV27 and TRBJ2-5; 7 nucleotides agree with TRBD2. V was pared by 3 bases and J by 4 bases, with 5 bases of the junction left unmatched. The CDR3 totals 14 residues. Germline lookup yields CDR1 MNHEY and CDR2 SMNVEV (reference sequence). The CDR3 DNA follows: TGTGCCAGCAGTTTTGGGGGGGGATCAGAGACCCAGTACTTC. It encodes CASSFGGGSETQYF.

The chain recombines TRBV12-3 or TRBV12-4 with TRBJ2-7, with D unresolved. V lost 6 bases, J lost 3 bases, and 9 bases lay in between. This CDR3 comprises 12 residues. DNA for the CDR3: TGTGCCAGCAGCCGGAACAACTACGAGCAGTACTTC. Protein: CASSRNNYEQYF.

This clone was counted a single time. DNA for the CDR3: TGTGCCACCAAGATGGGAGCCGGGACACCCGTCGCCGGGGAGCTGTTTTTT. It is translated as CATKMGAGTPVAGELFF. V gene TRBV15 combines with J gene TRBJ2-2, with D perhaps TRBD1 (6 bases). Per germline, CDR1 LNHNV and CDR2 YYDKDF (reference sequence). This CDR3 comprises 17 residues. V was clipped by 7 bases and J by 6 bases, with 24 bases between them.

The chain recombines TRBV4-1 with TRBJ1-1; unclear D gene. This CDR3 comprises 16 residues. V was shortened by 0 bases and J by 0 bases, with 11 bases between the two germline ends. Germline V gene sequence: CDR1 MGHRA, CDR2 YSYEKL. The CDR3 loop is CASSQEGYRLNTEAFF. The CDR3 DNA reads TGCGCCAGCAGCCAAGAGGGGTATCGGCTGAACACTGAAGCTTTCTTT.

The CDR3 is CASSLPGLAGGHPDTQYF. The CDR3 DNA sequence: TGTGCCAGCAGCTTACCGGGACTAGCGGGGGGCCACCCAGATACGCAGTATTTT. The chain recombines TRBV5-4 with TRBJ2-3; 15 nucleotides line up with TRBD2. V lost 2 bases, J lost 4 bases, and 8 bases stayed unmatched. In germline, CDR1 is SGHNT, CDR2 YYREEE (reference sequence). The CDR3 loop spans 18 amino acids. Filled out from reference TRBV5-4 and TRBJ2-3, the complete variable domain reads ETGVTQSPTHLIKTRGQQVTLRCSSQSGHNTVSWYQQALGQGPQFIFQYYREEENGRGNFPPRFSGLQFPNYSSELNVNALELDDSALYLCASSLPGLAGGHPDTQYFGPGTRLTVL.

The chain joins TRBV9 to TRBJ2-7; D gene unclear. CDR1 and CDR2 from the germline V gene are SGDLS and YYNGEE. The V end lost 3 bases, the J end lost 3 bases, and 4 bases lay between the germline ends. The CDR3 length is 11 residues. In DNA, the CDR3 is TGTGCCAGCAGCGCGGGCTACGAGCAGTACTTC. It is translated as CASSAGYEQYF.

The V gene is TRBV27, the J gene TRBJ1-2; D is unresolved. V lost 3 bases and J lost 4, with 12 bases in between. The CDR3 extends over 14 amino acids. Per the germline V gene, CDR1 is MNHEY and CDR2 is SMNVEV (reference sequence). The CDR3 spells CASSFVRTPYGYTF. The CDR3, as DNA: TGTGCCAGCAGTTTCGTTCGGACCCCCTATGGCTACACCTTC.

DNA for the CDR3: TGTGCCTGGACAAGGACAGACCTTTGGTACGAGCAGTACTTC. Residues: CAWTRTDLWYEQYF. V usage is TRBV30 and J usage is TRBJ2-7; weak D call: TRBD1 (6 bases). Germline-derived CDR1 and CDR2 are GTSNPN and SVGIG (reference sequence). V was trimmed by 4 bases and J by 4 bases, leaving 17 bases between them. This CDR3 region has 14 residues.

The CDR3 DNA reads TGTGCCAGCAGTGCTGCGGGGGGGCCGGACGAGCAGTACTTC. It is translated as CASSAAGGPDEQYF. The chain combines TRBV6-2 or TRBV6-3 with TRBJ2-7; 9 bases are shared with TRBD2. The CDR3 runs to 14 residues. V trimming: 5 bases; J trimming: 5 bases; junction bases outside the gene matches: 7. Germline V gives CDR1 MNHEY, CDR2 SVGEGT.

This clone occurred a few times. The CDR3 here is CASSYSTGRQPQHF. The CDR3 region has the DNA TGTGCCAGCAGTTACTCGACAGGGCGTCAGCCCCAGCATTTT. J is TRBJ1-5 and V is TRBV6-2 or TRBV6-3, with 7 bases identical to TRBD1. In germline, CDR1 is MNHEY, CDR2 SVGEGT. The V gene end was trimmed by 0 bases and the J gene end by 6 bases; junction bases not matched to a gene: 2. This CDR3 comprises 14 residues.

The genes are TRBV7-9 and TRBJ2-1; maybe TRBD2 (5 bases). Trimming took off 5 bases at V and 7 bases at J, with 18 bases between the two ends. Germline lookup yields CDR1 SEHNR and CDR2 FQNEAQ (reference sequence). The CDR3 is made up of 15 amino acids. The CDR3: CASSQVLKGVNEQFF. The CDR3 DNA reads TGTGCCAGCAGCCAAGTCTTGAAGGGAGTAAATGAGCAGTTCTTC.

This clone was counted a single time. This chain joins TRBV19 and TRBJ2-5; TRBD1 or TRBD2 may be the D gene (5 bases each). The germline gives CDR1 LNHDA, CDR2 SQIVND (reference sequence). V lost 9 bases to trimming and J lost 5 bases, with 10 bases between them. The CDR3 length is 11 residues. The CDR3 region has the DNA TGTGCCAGCGGGGCTTGGGAGACCCAGTACTTC. Translated: CASGAWETQYF.

This sequence joins TRBV10-2 and TRBJ2-6, with D hard to call. The CDR3 runs to 13 residues. V lost 7 bases to trimming and J lost 3 bases, with 7 bases between them. Germline assignment: CDR1 WSHSY and CDR2 SAAADI. The chain's CDR3 is CASILGGANVLTF. The CDR3 DNA reads as TGCGCCAGCATACTGGGTGGGGCCAACGTCCTGACTTTC.

This sequence joins TRBV10-1 and TRBJ2-1, with TRBD1 as a possible D gene (6 bases). The CDR3 consists of 14 residues. The germline V gene encodes CDR1 WNHNN and CDR2 SYGVQD (reference sequence). Trimming took 4 bases from V and 8 from J, leaving 15 bases between them. The CDR3 coding sequence is TGCGCCAGCAGTGCGGACAGTCTCCGGGATGAGCAGTTCTTC. Amino acids: CASSADSLRDEQFF.

The genes are TRBV5-8 and TRBJ1-1, with D tentatively TRBD1 (5 bases). CDR3 size: 14 residues. Trimming pared 4 bases from V and 1 base from J, leaving 11 bases between. Germline CDR1 SGHTS, CDR2 YDEGEE. The CDR3 region has the DNA TGTGCCAGCAGCCCGGGACCCCAGAACACTGAAGCTTTCTTT. It is translated as CASSPGPQNTEAFF. Complete variable domain (other parts from reference TRBV5-8 and TRBJ1-1): EAGVTQSPTHLIKTRGQQATLRCSPISGHTSVYWYQQALGLGLQFLLWYDEGEERNRGNFPPRFSGRQFPNYSSELNVNALELEDSALYLCASSPGPQNTEAFFGQGTRLTVV.

This rearrangement joins TRBV9 to TRBJ1-4; perhaps TRBD1 as D (5 bases). The CDR3 is made up of 14 amino acids. CDR1 SGDLS and CDR2 YYNGEE come from the germline V gene. Deletions cut 2 bases from V and 4 bases from J, with 9 bases between. The CDR3 coding sequence is TGTGCCAGCAGCGTGGGGCGAGGTAATGAAAAACTGTTTTTT. It encodes CASSVGRGNEKLFF.

CDR3 amino acids: CASSTRANPSGYTF. In DNA, the CDR3 is TGTGCCAGCAGCACCAGGGCGAACCCCTCTGGCTACACCTTC. The rearrangement joins TRBV7-9 to TRBJ1-2; D possibly corresponds to TRBD1 (5 bases). Per the germline V gene, CDR1 is SEHNR and CDR2 is FQNEAQ (reference sequence). The CDR3 contains 14 residues. Trimming left V 5 bases short and J 7 bases short, with 17 bases between.

The chain has TRBV2 and TRBJ1-5; 8 bases match TRBD1. CDR1 SNHLY and CDR2 FYNNEI come from the germline V gene. Germline trimming cut 5 bases from V and 5 bases from J; bases unmatched to any gene: 5. This CDR3 region has 14 residues. As DNA, the CDR3 is TGTGCCAGCAGTAGGGGACAGGCGGATCAGCCCCAGCATTTT. Its protein product is CASSRGQADQPQHF.

V gene TRBV19 combines with J gene TRBJ2-5; D may correspond to TRBD1 or TRBD2 (5 bases each). V lost 10 bases to trimming and J lost 4 bases, with 16 bases between them. The germline gives CDR1 LNHDA, CDR2 SQIVND (reference sequence). This CDR3 has 13 residues. The CDR3 loop is CATHSRGVETQYF. The CDR3 coding sequence is TGTGCCACCCACTCTAGGGGAGTAGAGACCCAGTACTTC. The whole variable domain, remainder taken from reference TRBV19 and TRBJ2-5, is DGGITQSPKYLFRKEGQNVTLSCEQNLNHDAMYWYRQDPGQGLRLIYYSQIVNDFQKGDIAEGYSVSREKKESFPLTVTSAQKNPTAFYLCATHSRGVETQYFGPGTRLLVL.

This chain connects TRBV4-3 to TRBJ2-7, with 8 nucleotides matching TRBD1. The V gene end was trimmed by 5 bases and the J gene end by 5 bases; junction bases not matched to a gene: 8. The CDR3 length is 14 residues. Looked up from germline, CDR1 is LGHNA and CDR2 is YSLEER. CDR3 in amino acids: CASSARTGRDEQYF. CDR3 bases: TGCGCCAGCAGCGCAAGGACAGGGCGCGACGAGCAGTACTTC.

This chain joins TRBV6-2 or TRBV6-3 and TRBJ2-7; 9 bases agree with TRBD1. The CDR3 is made up of 13 amino acids. Germline assignment: CDR1 MNHEY and CDR2 SVGEGT. Trimming removed 4 bases from V and 3 bases from J; junction bases left unmatched: 1. CDR3 DNA: TGTGCCAGCAGTTGGACAGGGGTCTACGAGCAGTACTTC. The encoded protein is CASSWTGVYEQYF.

The chain has TRBV27 and TRBJ2-7; D is perhaps TRBD1 (6 bases). The CDR3 length is 14 residues. The V end was cut by 5 bases, the J end by 4 bases, with 15 bases between. Germline CDR1 is MNHEY and CDR2 is SMNVEV (reference sequence). As DNA, the CDR3 is TGTGCCAGCAGTACTACCGGGACAAAATACGAGCAGTACTTC. Translated, it gives CASSTTGTKYEQYF.

This chain uses TRBV9 with TRBJ2-7, with D perhaps TRBD1 (6 bases). The V end lost 4 bases, the J end lost 1 base, and 12 bases lay between the germline ends. CDR3 length equals 14 residues. CDR1 is SGDLS and CDR2 is YYNGEE in the germline V gene. CDR3 sequence: CASSNRDTSYEQYF. The CDR3 region has the DNA TGTGCCAGCAGCAATCGGGACACTTCCTACGAGCAGTACTTC.

This chain joins TRBV11-2 and TRBJ1-6; no definite D call. The length of the CDR3 is 12 residues. The germline V gene encodes CDR1 SGHAT and CDR2 FQNNGV. Trimming took 4 bases from V and 8 from J, leaving 6 bases between them. The CDR3 DNA follows: TGTGCCAGCAGCTCGCGATATTCACCCCTCCACTTT. Translation gives CASSSRYSPLHF.